Presented here are 26 T cell receptor beta chains from one specimen sequenced in a study of blood T cells in healthy people across ages (dated by TCRdb to between 2015 and 2017). The receptor library was made with 5' RACE. Reads for this sample came from an Illumina HiSeq 2500. The second PCR ran for roughly 7 to 12 cycles and used a J-beta primer mix along with a sample-barcoded 5' primer. The public sequencing data were trimmed at Q25 with fastp and processed into clonotypes with MiXCR by TCRdb, which kept only in-frame beta chains. Rows merge per CDR3 protein into single entries with the most common DNA and genes. The sample table records 600,000 to 900,000 distinct CDR3 sequences; approximately 24% of these occur just once. Jointly, the top ten make up approximately 2.9% of the sample. This sample was also put to use in a study of T cells of mothers and their children.

The sample was blood. These TCRs come from a boy aged 10-17 years in good health.

The rearrangement joins TRBV20-1 to TRBJ1-1; no clear D. Deletions cut 0 bases from V and 0 bases from J, with 17 bases between. This CDR3 spans 17 amino acids. Germline CDR1 reads DFQATT; CDR2 reads SNEGSKA (reference sequence). This CDR3 is CSARDIKLAALNTEAFF. The CDR3 DNA reads TGCAGTGCTAGAGATATAAAGTTAGCGGCTCTGAACACTGAAGCTTTCTTT.

The V gene is TRBV5-1, the J gene TRBJ2-7; a possible D gene is TRBD1 (6 bases). Germline CDR1 is SGHRS and CDR2 is YFSETQ. The length of the CDR3 is 16 residues. V was trimmed by 1 base and J by 3 bases, leaving 17 bases between them. The CDR3 is CASSLSLTGTYYEQYF. In DNA, the CDR3 is TGCGCCAGCAGCTTGAGTCTAACAGGGACATACTACGAGCAGTACTTC.

This clonotype was detected only a few times. An end of the junction differs from the germline gene, which may be a read error. The chain carries TRBV29-1 and TRBJ1-6; D is uncertain. Germline CDR1 and CDR2: SQVTM and ANQGSEA. This CDR3 has 14 residues. The CDR3 coding sequence is TGCTGCGTTGCAACCCGGTCCCAAAATTCACCCCTCCACTTT. This encodes CCVATRSQNSPLHF. Full variable domain (missing parts from reference TRBV29-1 and TRBJ1-6): SAVISQKPSRDICQRGTSLTIQCQVDSQVTMMFWYRQQPGQSLTLIATANQGSEATYESGFVIDKFPISRPNLTFSTLTVSNMSPEDSSIYLCCVATRSQNSPLHFGNGTRLTVT.

In this sample, this clonotype turned up a few times. This sequence joins TRBV6-5 and TRBJ1-3, with D unclear. V lost 8 bases and J lost 2, with 7 bases in between. The CDR3 totals 12 residues. The V gene's germline CDR1 is MNHEY and CDR2 SVGAGI. CDR3 in DNA: TGTGCCAGCCGCAAGCCTGGAAACACCATATATTTT. It codes for CASRKPGNTIYF.

The V gene is TRBV20-1, the J gene TRBJ1-1; maybe TRBD1 (6 bases). Germline V gives CDR1 DFQATT, CDR2 SNEGSKA (reference sequence). CDR3 length equals 13 residues. In DNA form, the CDR3 reads TGCAGCGGTAGCCCCAACAGGGACACTGAAGCTTTCTTT. Translation gives CSGSPNRDTEAFF.

The gene calls are TRBV20-1 and TRBJ1-4; D gene ambiguous. The V gene's germline CDR1 is DFQATT and CDR2 SNEGSKA (reference sequence). V lost 3 bases and J lost 3, with 11 bases in between. This CDR3 has 14 residues. CDR3 loop: CSASSGTANEKLFF. CDR3 nucleotides: TGCAGTGCTAGTTCTGGCACAGCTAATGAAAAACTGTTTTTT.

This clonotype was detected a few times. This rearrangement joins TRBV5-1 to TRBJ2-5; 8 bases match TRBD2. The J call may be mistaken, given a closer DNA end match to TRBJ2-1. Germline V gene data show CDR1 as SGHRS and CDR2 as YFSETQ. There are 14 residues in the CDR3. CDR3 in DNA: TGCGCCAGCGAATTGAGCGGGGGCTACAATGAGCAGTTCTTC. Translation gives CASELSGGYNEQFF.

V usage is TRBV29-1 and J usage is TRBJ2-7; D could derive from TRBD1 or TRBD2 (5 bases each). The CDR3 runs to 11 residues. CDR1 and CDR2 from the germline V gene are SQVTM and ANQGSEA. V was cut by 2 bases and J by 6 bases, with 8 bases left in between. CDR3 DNA: TGCAGCGTTGAATGGGACGGCGAGCAGTACTTC. Protein sequence: CSVEWDGEQYF.

The chain recombines TRBV20-1 with TRBJ1-5, with 7 bases fitting TRBD1. The germline CDR1 and CDR2 sequences are DFQATT and SNEGSKA (reference sequence). The V segment lost 6 bases and the J segment 7 bases; nucleotides outside the gene matches: 15. The CDR3 has 15 residues. This chain's CDR3 is CSAPRAPGGGQPQHF. CDR3 in DNA: TGCAGTGCCCCCCGGGCCCCAGGGGGTGGACAGCCCCAGCATTTT.

This sequence joins TRBV7-8 and TRBJ2-4, with D perhaps TRBD2 (6 bases). V was pared by 0 bases and J by 4 bases, with 16 bases between. The germline CDR1 and CDR2 sequences are SGHVS and FQNEAQ. The CDR3 has 17 residues. The CDR3 DNA follows: TGTGCCAGCAGCTTAGCTTGGGCGGGGCTGGAGAAAAACATTCAGTACTTC. Its protein is CASSLAWAGLEKNIQYF. Full variable domain (remainder filled in from reference TRBV7-8 and TRBJ2-4): GAGVSQSPRYKVAKRGQDVALRCDPISGHVSLFWYQQALGQGPEFLTYFQNEAQLDKSGLPSDRFFAERPEGSVSTLKIQRTQQEDSAVYLCASSLAWAGLEKNIQYFGAGTRLSVL.

The chain joins TRBV28 to TRBJ2-7, with a possible D match to TRBD1 (6 bases). The V end was cut by 4 bases, the J end by 3 bases, with 19 bases between. The CDR3 covers 16 residues. Germline V CDR1 and CDR2: MDHEN, SYDVKM. The CDR3 sequence: CASSSVFNRVYYEQYF. The CDR3 DNA follows: TGTGCCAGCAGTTCTGTCTTTAACAGGGTATACTACGAGCAGTACTTC.

V gene TRBV21-1 combines with J gene TRBJ2-1. TRBV21-1 is a documented pseudogene. The CDR3 consists of 17 residues. The CDR3 nucleotides read TGTGCCAGCAGCAAAGTTCTCGACTGGGTTTCCTACAATGAGCAGTTCTTC. Amino acids: CASSKVLDWVSYNEQFF.

This chain uses TRBV15 with TRBJ2-2, with D perhaps matching TRBD1 (8 bases). Trimming removed 9 bases from V and 4 bases from J, with 21 bases in between. CDR1 LNHNV and CDR2 YYDKDF come from the germline V gene (reference sequence). This CDR3 has 16 residues. Here the CDR3 reads CATDNLNRGGTGELFF. The CDR3 DNA reads TGTGCCACGGACAACCTAAACAGGGGGGGCACCGGGGAGCTGTTTTTT.

This clonotype has just a few counts. The chain uses TRBV27 and TRBJ1-2; 8 nucleotides line up with TRBD1. The V gene end was trimmed by 6 bases and the J gene end by 7 bases; junction bases not matched to a gene: 16. Per germline, CDR1 MNHEY and CDR2 SMNVEV (reference sequence). This CDR3 region has 16 residues. CDR3 sequence: CASRSMISRTGTGYTF. In nucleotides, the CDR3 is TGTGCCAGCAGATCTATGATCTCGAGGACAGGGACTGGCTACACCTTC.

This clonotype was counted only a few times. The chain employs TRBV12-3 or TRBV12-4 and TRBJ1-1; TRBD1 agrees at 9 bases. The CDR3 is made up of 15 amino acids. The V segment lost 3 bases and the J segment 4 bases; nucleotides outside the gene matches: 6. CDR3 sequence: CASSLRRTGATEAFF. The CDR3 DNA is TGTGCCAGCAGTTTGCGTAGGACAGGGGCCACTGAAGCTTTCTTT.

CDR3 residues: CASSFGRGWETQYF. CDR3 nucleotide sequence: TGTGCCAGCAGCTTCGGCAGGGGGTGGGAGACCCAGTACTTC. The J gene is TRBJ2-5, the V gene TRBV5-4; 7 bases match TRBD1. With 2 bases clipped from V and 5 bases from J, the junction kept 6 bases outside the gene matches. Germline CDR1 and CDR2: SGHNT and YYREEE (reference sequence). This CDR3 region has 14 residues.

This clonotype was seen only once. This rearrangement joins TRBV12-3 or TRBV12-4 to TRBJ2-5; TRBD2 matches at 9 bases. The trim removed 5 bases at V and 4 bases at J, leaving 11 bases unmatched. This CDR3 contains 16 residues. The CDR3 here is CASSPPGRGGLETQYF. CDR3 nucleotide sequence: TGTGCCAGCAGTCCCCCCGGGCGGGGGGGCCTAGAGACCCAGTACTTC.

This clonotype was seen more than once but under ten times. The chain combines TRBV20-1 with TRBJ2-1, with TRBD2 matching 11 bases. Germline trimming cut 6 bases from V and 1 base from J; bases unmatched to any gene: 11. The length of the CDR3 is 17 residues. Germline CDR1 reads DFQATT; CDR2 reads SNEGSKA (reference sequence). CDR3 loop: CSARGTSGGGSYNEQFF. The CDR3 nucleotides are TGCAGTGCCCGTGGCACTAGCGGGGGTGGTTCCTACAATGAGCAGTTCTTC.

The V gene is TRBV6-1, the J gene TRBJ1-2; no clear D gene. V lost 5 bases to trimming and J lost 6 bases, with 10 bases between them. This CDR3 contains 12 residues. The V gene's germline CDR1 is MNHNS and CDR2 SASEGT. The CDR3 is CASSLETNGYTF. CDR3 nucleotide sequence: TGTGCCAGCAGTCTGGAAACAAATGGCTACACCTTC.

This clonotype came up many times. The rearrangement joins TRBV27 to TRBJ2-5, with D perhaps given as TRBD1 or TRBD2 (6 bases each). Germline CDR1 and CDR2: MNHEY and SMNVEV (reference sequence). V lost 6 bases and J 1 base, leaving 15 bases between the germline ends. The CDR3 has 15 amino acids. The CDR3 loop reads CASRKYGGAQETQYF. The CDR3 coding sequence is TGTGCCAGCAGAAAGTACGGGGGCGCCCAAGAGACCCAGTACTTC.

This chain uses TRBV14 with TRBJ2-5; the D gene could be TRBD1 or TRBD2 (5 bases each). Judging by the DNA end, TRBJ2-1 fits better; the J call may be wrong. Germline loops: CDR1 SGHDN, CDR2 FVKESK. The CDR3 covers 14 residues. Here the CDR3 DNA reads TGTGCCAGCAGCCAAGCATGGGGGTCGGAAGAGCAGTTCTTC. This sequence encodes CASSQAWGSEEQFF.

This clonotype showed up just once. The chain combines TRBV6-1 with TRBJ2-7, with TRBD1 as a possible D gene (7 bases). The CDR3 is 14 residues long. The V end was cut by 8 bases, the J end by 4 bases, with 18 bases between. CDR1 is MNHNS, CDR2 SASEGT, per germline. In DNA, the CDR3 is TGTGCCAGCCACCCCGTACAGGGGAGGTACGAGCAGTACTTC. This gives the protein CASHPVQGRYEQYF.

The chain combines TRBV3-1 with TRBJ2-5, with no clear D. Per germline, CDR1 LGHDT and CDR2 YNNKEL (reference sequence). The length of the CDR3 is 16 residues. Trimming removed 0 bases from V and 0 bases from J, with 11 bases in between. The CDR3 here is CASSQERFGYQETQYF. The CDR3 DNA sequence: TGTGCCAGCAGCCAAGAGAGATTTGGATACCAAGAGACCCAGTACTTC.

The gene calls are TRBV30 and TRBJ2-1; D is undetermined. The last part of the DNA fits TRBJ2-5 better; the J call may be wrong. Germline V gene lookup returns CDR1 GTSNPN and CDR2 SVGIG (reference sequence). There are 14 residues in the CDR3. The chain's CDR3 is CAWSYLPPGETQYF. The CDR3 nucleotides read TGTGCCTGGAGTTACCTCCCCCCTGGAGAGACCCAGTACTTC.

The J gene is TRBJ2-2, the V gene TRBV27, with D maybe TRBD1 (6 bases). Germline assignment: CDR1 MNHEY and CDR2 SMNVEV (reference sequence). Trimming left V 2 bases short and J 6 bases short, with 22 bases between. The CDR3 totals 18 residues. Here the CDR3 reads CASSLRGSTGLGSGELFF. The CDR3 DNA reads TGTGCCAGCAGTTTACGGGGTTCGACAGGCTTAGGATCCGGGGAGCTGTTTTTT.

V gene TRBV20-1 combines with J gene TRBJ2-1; either TRBD1 or TRBD2 may supply D (5 bases each). The better agreement between TRBJ2-7 and the DNA end casts doubt on the J call. Germline V lookup: CDR1 DFQATT, CDR2 SNEGSKA (reference sequence). The CDR3 has 11 amino acids. CDR3 loop: CSARGDYEQYF. CDR3 DNA: TGCAGTGCTAGGGGGGACTACGAGCAGTACTTC.